These 20 T cell receptor beta chains originate from one sample sequenced in a study of shared clonotypes between healthy human individuals. Produced via immunoSEQ multiplex PCR; TCRdb's table is partial and in-frame only. The repertoire holds 1,400,000 or so clones, with around 98.5% as singletons. The sample was naive CD4+ T cells sorted from blood. The subset: CD45RA+ positively selected. The receptor set was obtained from a man aged 30-40 years in good health.

This clone showed up just once. The J gene is TRBJ2-7, the V gene TRBV28; 8 bases agree with TRBD1. The CDR3 spans 13 residues. CDR1 and CDR2 from the germline V gene are MDHEN and SYDVKM. The V gene end was trimmed by 6 bases and the J gene end by 8 bases; junction bases not matched to a gene: 9. The CDR3 loop is CASSNADRGQQYF. The CDR3 bases are TGTGCCAGCAGCAATGCCGACAGGGGACAGCAGTACTTC.

The rearrangement uses TRBV28 and TRBJ2-3; weak D call: TRBD2 (7 bases). With 6 bases removed from V and 5 bases from J, the gap between germline ends came to 18 bases. Looked up from germline, CDR1 is MDHEN and CDR2 is SYDVKM. CDR3 size: 15 residues. The CDR3 is CASSPQEGGGDTQYF. Here the CDR3 DNA reads TGTGCCAGCAGCCCCCAAGAGGGAGGGGGAGATACGCAGTATTTT.

The V gene is TRBV10-3, the J gene TRBJ2-3, with D hard to call. V was pared by 1 base and J by 1 base, with 9 bases between. The germline V gene encodes CDR1 ENHRY and CDR2 SYGVKD. This CDR3 is built from 15 residues. CDR3 coding DNA: TGTGCCATCAGTGAGTTCAACCCTGGCACAGATACGCAGTATTTT. Protein: CAISEFNPGTDTQYF.

The gene calls are TRBV28 and TRBJ1-2; 11 nucleotides agree with TRBD1. This CDR3 is built from 14 residues. Germline CDR1 and CDR2: MDHEN and SYDVKM. The V segment lost 4 bases and the J segment 8 bases; nucleotides outside the gene matches: 6. The CDR3 DNA follows: TGTGCCAGCAGTTCCCCCGGGACAGGGGGGGGCTACACCTTC. Amino acids: CASSSPGTGGGYTF.

This chain links TRBV7-9 with TRBJ1-2, with D perhaps TRBD1 (5 bases). CDR1 is SEHNR and CDR2 is FQNEAQ in the germline V gene (reference sequence). The CDR3 runs 17 residues. V shed 5 bases and J shed 0 bases, with 19 bases lying between them. Written as DNA, the CDR3 is TGTGCCAGCAGCCACGGGGGATCGGCCGCCTCTAACTATGGCTACACCTTC. This encodes CASSHGGSAASNYGYTF.

The V call is TRBV5-4, the J call TRBJ2-5, with 7 bases that match TRBD1. The CDR3 length is 14 residues. V trimming: 5 bases; J trimming: 2 bases; junction bases outside the gene matches: 6. Germline-derived CDR1 and CDR2 are SGHNT and YYREEE (reference sequence). Written as DNA, the CDR3 is TGTGCCAGCAGGGGACAGCCCAAGCAAGAGACCCAGTACTTC. Residues: CASRGQPKQETQYF.

Regarding this clone: Additional DNA sequences in this sample encode the identical CDR3. The V gene is TRBV9, the J gene TRBJ2-5; no clear D gene. Looked up from germline, CDR1 is SGDLS and CDR2 is YYNGEE. The length of the CDR3 is 13 residues. Trimming shortened V by 0 bases and J by 5 bases, and 8 bases separated the two germline ends. CDR3: CASSVVGSETQYF. The CDR3 coding sequence is TGTGCCAGCAGCGTAGTGGGCAGCGAGACCCAGTACTTC.

V usage is TRBV9 and J usage is TRBJ2-2; 10 bases match TRBD2. Germline V gene lookup returns CDR1 SGDLS and CDR2 YYNGEE. The V and J ends lost 6 bases and 4 bases, in that order; junction bases with no gene match: 9. The CDR3 is made up of 16 amino acids. The CDR3 loop reads CASTRLAGVSTGELFF. The CDR3 bases are TGTGCCAGCACCCGGCTAGCGGGAGTGTCCACCGGGGAGCTGTTTTTT.

This CDR3 is CASSISGTGTHEQYF. As DNA, the CDR3 is TGTGCCAGCAGCATATCCGGGACAGGGACCCACGAGCAGTACTTC. V and J are TRBV5-3 and TRBJ2-7, with TRBD1 matching 9 bases. TRBV5-3 is an ORF; its function is uncertain. V lost 8 bases, J lost 5 bases, and 14 bases stayed unmatched. The CDR3 is made up of 15 amino acids.

The chain has TRBV2 and TRBJ2-1; D might be TRBD2 (5 bases). Trimming left V 3 bases short and J 14 bases short, with 14 bases between. The CDR3 consists of 12 residues. Germline V CDR1 and CDR2: SNHLY, FYNNEI. The CDR3 DNA follows: TGTGCCAGCAGTGAGATGACTACCCCTGAGTTCTTC. Amino acid sequence: CASSEMTTPEFF. Complete variable domain (other parts from reference TRBV2 and TRBJ2-1): EPEVTQTPSHQVTQMGQEVILRCVPISNHLYFYWYRQILGQKVEFLVSFYNNEISEKSEIFDDQFSVERPDGSNFTLKIRSTKLEDSAMYFCASSEMTTPEFFGPGTRLTVL.

The chain carries TRBV7-9 and TRBJ1-4; 7 bases are shared with TRBD1. Germline CDR1 is SEHNR and CDR2 is FQNEAQ (reference sequence). V lost 5 bases to trimming and J lost 8 bases; unmatched junction nucleotides: 8. CDR3 length: 14 residues. DNA for the CDR3: TGTGCCAGCAGCCCTCGACAGGGACTCGAAAAACTGTTTTTT. This codes for CASSPRQGLEKLFF.

The CDR3 sequence: CASTFKRGIAETQYF. The CDR3 DNA is TGTGCCAGCACCTTCAAGCGAGGGATTGCAGAGACCCAGTACTTC. This chain joins TRBV6-5 and TRBJ2-5, with a tentative D call TRBD2 (5 bases). The CDR3 runs 15 residues. V lost 7 bases to trimming and J lost 4 bases, with 19 bases between them. Germline V gene lookup returns CDR1 MNHEY and CDR2 SVGAGI.

The chain links TRBV7-9 to TRBJ2-2; TRBD2 agrees at 7 bases. The CDR3 loop spans 17 amino acids. Losses at the gene ends were 8 bases for V and 1 base for J; bases not matched to a gene: 13. Germline CDR1 reads SEHNR; CDR2 reads FQNEAQ (reference sequence). CDR3 loop: CASQFSGPVLNTGELFF. The CDR3 nucleotides are TGTGCCAGCCAATTTAGCGGGCCCGTCCTGAACACCGGGGAGCTGTTTTTT.

In its sample, this clone was seen once. The gene calls are TRBV14 and TRBJ2-1; the D is unclear. The CDR3 has 15 amino acids. Trimming removed 3 bases at V and 0 bases at J, with 9 bases between. Germline V gene sequence: CDR1 SGHDN, CDR2 FVKESK. For the CDR3, the DNA is TGTGCCAGCAGCCAGTGGAGAAGCTCCTACAATGAGCAGTTCTTC. Encoded protein: CASSQWRSSYNEQFF.

V and J are TRBV28 and TRBJ1-3; tentatively, D is TRBD1 (5 bases). Germline values: CDR1 MDHEN, CDR2 SYDVKM. V shed 5 bases and J shed 4 bases, with 12 bases lying between them. The CDR3 length is 14 residues. CDR3 sequence reads: CASSQNGAGNTIYF. CDR3 sequence (DNA): TGTGCCAGCAGTCAGAATGGGGCGGGAAACACCATATATTTT.

V and J are TRBV9 and TRBJ2-5; D call uncertain. Germline V gene data show CDR1 as SGDLS and CDR2 as YYNGEE. There are 13 residues in the CDR3. V was trimmed by 3 bases and J by 5 bases, leaving 11 bases between them. CDR3 bases: TGTGCCAGCAGCGAGAGGTCTACGGAGACCCAGTACTTC. Protein: CASSERSTETQYF.

The V gene is TRBV11-3, the J gene TRBJ2-1, with 7 bases matching TRBD2. CDR3 length: 16 amino acids. Germline values: CDR1 SGHNT, CDR2 YENEEA. The trim removed 5 bases at V and 1 base at J, leaving 8 bases unmatched. The CDR3 sequence: CASSPEGAGSYNEQFF. DNA of the CDR3: TGTGCCAGCAGCCCCGAGGGAGCGGGATCCTACAATGAGCAGTTCTTC.

The rearrangement links TRBV28 to TRBJ2-3; possibly TRBD1 or TRBD2 for D (5 bases each). Germline V gives CDR1 MDHEN, CDR2 SYDVKM. There are 16 residues in the CDR3. V dropped 6 bases and J dropped 5 bases, with 21 bases sitting between them. CDR3 in amino acids: CASSPAEGARGDTQYF. Written as DNA, the CDR3 is TGTGCCAGCAGCCCAGCGGAAGGGGCTCGGGGAGATACGCAGTATTTT.

The chain recombines TRBV21-1 with TRBJ2-1; TRBD2, the D gene given by the table, was not confirmed from the DNA. TRBV21-1 represents a pseudogene. The CDR3 sequence is 15 residues long. Here the CDR3 reads CASSELAASYNEQFF. The CDR3 DNA sequence: TGTGCCAGCAGCGAGCTAGCGGCCTCCTACAATGAGCAGTTCTTC.

V is TRBV18 and J is TRBJ2-1; D not certain. The V end was cut by 2 bases, the J end by 2 bases, with 7 bases between. The length of the CDR3 is 14 residues. Germline V gene sequence: CDR1 KGHSH, CDR2 LQKENI. This chain's CDR3 is CASSPSVTYNEQFF. Written as DNA, the CDR3 is TGTGCCAGCTCACCAAGCGTCACCTACAATGAGCAGTTCTTC.